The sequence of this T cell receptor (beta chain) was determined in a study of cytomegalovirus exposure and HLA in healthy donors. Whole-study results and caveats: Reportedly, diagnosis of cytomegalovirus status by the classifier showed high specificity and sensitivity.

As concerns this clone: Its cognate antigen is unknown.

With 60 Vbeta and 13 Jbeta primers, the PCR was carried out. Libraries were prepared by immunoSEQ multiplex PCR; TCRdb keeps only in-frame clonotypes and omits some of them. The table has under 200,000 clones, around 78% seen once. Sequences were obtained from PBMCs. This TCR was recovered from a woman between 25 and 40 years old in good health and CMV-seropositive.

CDR3 amino acids: CASSFLAGGGETQYF. CDR3 bases: TGTGCCAGCAGCTTCCTAGCGGGAGGAGGGGAGACCCAGTACTTC. The genes are TRBV11-3 and TRBJ2-5; TRBD2 agrees at 11 bases. J lost 5 bases, V lost 3 bases, and 5 bases had no gene match. CDR3 length: 15 residues. The germline V gene has CDR1 SGHNT and CDR2 YENEEA.